These 8 T cell receptor beta chains came from one sample sequenced in a study of cytomegalovirus exposure and HLA in healthy donors. Libraries were prepared by immunoSEQ multiplex PCR; TCRdb keeps only in-frame clonotypes and omits some of them. The table includes 100,000 or so clones, around 86% detected once. The material sequenced was PBMCs. The receptors were gathered from a woman aged 18-29 years in good health and CMV-seropositive.

The chain links TRBV7-2 to TRBJ2-6; the match to TRBD1 covers 7 bases. The length of the CDR3 is 15 residues. Germline V gene sequence: CDR1 SGHTA, CDR2 FQGNSA. J was trimmed by 3 bases and V by 4 bases; bases with no gene match: 3. CDR3 DNA: TGTGCCAGCAGCTCAAACAGGGGTGGGGCCAACGTCCTGACTTTC. Translation gives CASSSNRGGANVLTF.

The chain is built from TRBV28 and TRBJ2-5; 9 positions match TRBD1. The CDR3 loop spans 14 amino acids. With 9 bases clipped from V and 1 base from J, the junction kept 6 bases outside the gene matches. Germline-derived CDR1 and CDR2 are MDHEN and SYDVKM. The CDR3 region has the DNA TGTGCCAGTGGGGACAGGGAGGGCCAAGAGACCCAGTACTTC. Amino acid sequence: CASGDREGQETQYF.

The chain has TRBV5-1 and TRBJ2-2; the D is unclear. Germline CDR1 is SGHRS and CDR2 is YFSETQ. The CDR3 length is 16 residues. The V gene lost 3 bases and the J gene lost 6 bases, with 18 bases spanning the gap. CDR3 protein: CASSSLVRRGAGELFF. CDR3 DNA sequence: TGCGCCAGCAGCTCCCTTGTACGACGAGGCGCCGGGGAGCTGTTTTTT.

The gene calls are TRBV5-8 and TRBJ2-2; D unresolved. Germline V gene lookup returns CDR1 SGHTS and CDR2 YDEGEE. The V and J ends lost 4 bases and 2 bases respectively, with 3 bases between them. This CDR3 has 12 residues. The CDR3 region has the DNA TGTGCCAGCAGCCTCAACACCGGGGAGCTGTTTTTT. Encoded protein: CASSLNTGELFF.

DNA of the CDR3: TGTGCCACCCTGGACAGGGGCCGAGCTAACTATGGCTACACCTTC. Its protein is CATLDRGRANYGYTF. The chain couples TRBV19 to TRBJ1-2; TRBD1 matches at 9 bases. The CDR3 is 15 residues long. Germline CDR1 LNHDA, CDR2 SQIVND (reference sequence). V dropped 10 bases and J dropped 0; count of bases not matched to a gene: 9.

The chain joins TRBV30 to TRBJ2-2, with D possibly being TRBD2 (5 bases). The CDR3 is 13 amino acids. Germline CDR1 is GTSNPN and CDR2 is SVGIG (reference sequence). The V end lost 0 bases, the J end lost 6 bases, and 8 bases lay between the germline ends. CDR3 coding DNA: TGTGCCTGGAGTGTGGTAGCGCCCGGGGAGCTGTTTTTT. This gives the protein CAWSVVAPGELFF.

The J gene is TRBJ2-5, the V gene TRBV5-1; maybe TRBD1 (6 bases). Trimming removed 3 bases at V and 3 bases at J, with 12 bases between. Germline CDR1 SGHRS, CDR2 YFSETQ. The CDR3 has 14 amino acids. The CDR3 here is CASSSNRVEETQYF. CDR3 nucleotide sequence: TGCGCCAGCAGCTCCAACAGGGTAGAAGAGACCCAGTACTTC.

The chain carries TRBV20-1 and TRBJ2-3, with TRBD2 as a possible D gene (5 bases). This CDR3 has 11 amino acids. CDR1 and CDR2 (germline): DFQATT, SNEGSKA (reference sequence). With 6 bases removed from V and 4 bases from J, the gap between germline ends came to 8 bases. The CDR3 here is CSADYSDTQYF. The CDR3 nucleotides read TGCAGTGCAGACTACTCAGATACGCAGTATTTT.